This TCR beta chain was identified in a study of blood T cell repertoires in COVID-19. Germline V gene data show CDR1 as MNHNS and CDR2 as SASEGT. This CDR3 comprises 14 residues. V lost 2 bases and J lost 0, with 6 bases in between. Assay: immunoSEQ multiplex PCR; the TCRdb copy retains only in-frame clones and omits some. The sample includes 150,000 to 200,000 clones, around nine tenths of them seen just once. The receptor comes from a man aged 50-59 years with acute or convalescent COVID-19. J is TRBJ2-3 and V is TRBV6-1; a weak D match, TRBD2 (5 bases). Sequencing was done on a sample of peripheral blood. This chain's CDR3 is CASSEPGSTDTQYF. DNA for the CDR3: TGTGCCAGCAGTGAACCGGGGAGCACAGATACGCAGTATTTT.